The 23 T cell receptor beta chains below come from one sample, sequenced in a study of OX40 agonist ivuxolimab in advanced cancers. Library preparation employed the immunoSEQ multiplex PCR assay. What TCRdb holds here is the immuneACCESS table cut down to in-frame rearrangements. Part of the clones is not present; checked against another copy, under half of the missing clones reflect an unresolved V gene, and the others are unexplained. The sample table shows around 79,000 clones, and 88% are seen once. The ten most abundant clones make up approximately 4% of the sample. The sequences come from CD4+ or CD8+ T cells sorted from blood, collected in a trial of the OX40 agonist ivuxolimab. Receptors were obtained from an adult with an advanced solid tumor such as melanoma, head and neck, liver or kidney cancer.

The chain employs TRBV9 and TRBJ2-7; 10 nucleotides line up with TRBD1. Germline CDR1 and CDR2: SGDLS and YYNGEE. J was trimmed by 7 bases and V by 3 bases; bases with no gene match: 10. The CDR3 consists of 15 residues. In DNA, the CDR3 is TGTGCCAGCAGCGCCTCGGGACAGGGGCAGGGGGAGCAGTACTTC. This translates into CASSASGQGQGEQYF.

The rearrangement uses TRBV5-1 and TRBJ1-2; TRBD1 matches 7 bases. Per germline, CDR1 SGHRS and CDR2 YFSETQ. V lost 0 bases, J lost 2 bases, and 1 base stayed unmatched. This CDR3 is 14 amino acids long. The CDR3 loop reads CASSLEGQNYGYTF. The CDR3 DNA reads as TGCGCCAGCAGCTTGGAGGGACAGAACTATGGCTACACCTTC.

The genes are TRBV6-1 and TRBJ1-1, with D unresolved. The CDR3 loop spans 13 amino acids. The germline gives CDR1 MNHNS, CDR2 SASEGT. Between the trimmed V and J ends, which lost 6 bases and 3 bases, there was a span of 11 bases. CDR3 in amino acids: CASSSGMYTEAFF. CDR3 in DNA: TGTGCCAGCAGCAGCGGGATGTACACTGAAGCTTTCTTT.

The genes are TRBV5-1 and TRBJ2-7; TRBD2 is a possible D gene (5 bases). The CDR3 is made up of 14 amino acids. The V and J ends lost 6 bases and 0 bases respectively, with 13 bases between them. Germline CDR1 and CDR2: SGHRS and YFSETQ. The CDR3 nucleotides are TGCGCCAGCAAGGGAGTTCCGAGCTCCTACGAGCAGTACTTC. It encodes CASKGVPSSYEQYF.

This clone was picked up one time. V and J are TRBV10-2 and TRBJ2-7, with D possibly called TRBD1 or TRBD2 (5 bases each). The germline gives CDR1 WSHSY, CDR2 SAAADI. Trimming stripped 6 bases from V and 2 bases from J, with 14 bases between. The CDR3 extends over 14 amino acids. The CDR3 loop reads CASRIPGPAYEQYF. The CDR3, as DNA: TGCGCCAGCAGGATACCGGGACCCGCCTACGAGCAGTACTTC.

J is TRBJ2-5 and V is TRBV11-3; possible D gene TRBD2, 5 bases. Germline V lookup: CDR1 SGHNT, CDR2 YENEEA. CDR3 size: 14 residues. Trimming cost V 2 bases and J 1 base, with 8 bases left between them. The DNA for the CDR3 is TGTGCCAGCAGCTTATTCGGGGTCCAAGAGACCCAGTACTTC. Translation: CASSLFGVQETQYF.

The chain combines TRBV5-1 with TRBJ2-1; 7 bases align to TRBD1. The CDR3 contains 15 residues. V shed 3 bases, J shed 2 bases, and the junction held 5 bases outside the gene matches. Germline CDR1 and CDR2: SGHRS and YFSETQ. The CDR3 protein is CASSSGQPAYNEQFF. In DNA, the CDR3 is TGCGCCAGCAGCTCGGGACAGCCCGCCTACAATGAGCAGTTCTTC.

The chain has TRBV5-1 and TRBJ1-2, with a tentative D call TRBD1 (6 bases). Looked up from germline, CDR1 is SGHRS and CDR2 is YFSETQ. The V end was cut by 2 bases, the J end by 4 bases, with 9 bases between. The CDR3 has 13 residues. The CDR3 loop reads CASSLQGSYGYTF. Here the CDR3 DNA reads TGCGCCAGCAGCTTACAGGGTTCCTATGGCTACACCTTC. The variable domain in full, completed from reference TRBV5-1 and TRBJ1-2, reads KAGVTQTPRYLIKTRGQQVTLSCSPISGHRSVSWYQQTPGQGLQFLFEYFSETQRNKGNFPGRFSGRQFSNSRSEMNVSTLELGDSALYLCASSLQGSYGYTFGSGTRLTVV.

The chain combines TRBV5-4 with TRBJ2-1, with 7 bases fitting TRBD1. This CDR3 has 13 residues. CDR1 is SGHNT and CDR2 is YYREEE in the germline V gene (reference sequence). Trimming at V came to 1 base and at J to 8 bases, leaving 3 bases not matched to a gene. Here the CDR3 DNA reads TGTGCCAGCAGCTTGACAGGGGACGATGAGCAGTTCTTC. This sequence encodes CASSLTGDDEQFF. Full variable domain (remainder filled in from reference TRBV5-4 and TRBJ2-1): ETGVTQSPTHLIKTRGQQVTLRCSSQSGHNTVSWYQQALGQGPQFIFQYYREEENGRGNFPPRFSGLQFPNYSSELNVNALELDDSALYLCASSLTGDDEQFFGPGTRLTVL.

V and J are TRBV19 and TRBJ1-5; D is unclear. Germline-derived CDR1 and CDR2 are LNHDA and SQIVND (reference sequence). The V end was cut by 3 bases, the J end by 2 bases, with 11 bases between. The CDR3 sequence is 15 residues long. CDR3 amino acids: CASSIVQERNQPQHF. In DNA form, the CDR3 reads TGTGCCAGTAGTATCGTGCAGGAACGCAATCAGCCCCAGCATTTT.

The chain recombines TRBV11-2 with TRBJ2-7; no definite D call. The germline V gene encodes CDR1 SGHAT and CDR2 FQNNGV. The CDR3 extends over 11 amino acids. The V and J ends lost 3 bases and 3 bases respectively, with 3 bases between them. The DNA for the CDR3 is TGTGCCAGCAGCTTGTTCTACGAGCAGTACTTC. Its translation is CASSLFYEQYF.

The chain joins TRBV10-3 to TRBJ2-3; D assignment may be TRBD1 or TRBD2 (5 bases each). CDR3 length: 14 amino acids. The germline V and J ends were trimmed by 2 bases and 4 bases, with 10 bases remaining between them. The germline CDR1 and CDR2 sequences are ENHRY and SYGVKD. CDR3 DNA sequence: TGTGCCATCAGTGAGGAGAGGGGCCCAGATACGCAGTATTTT. It is translated as CAISEERGPDTQYF.

There are a few counts of this clone. The chain combines TRBV7-3 with TRBJ2-2; either TRBD1 or TRBD2 may supply D (5 bases each). Germline V gene sequence: CDR1 SGHTA, CDR2 FQGTGA. The CDR3 runs to 17 residues. Trimming removed 5 bases at V and 4 bases at J, with 20 bases between. This CDR3 is CASSLAWVEGFTGELFF. As DNA, the CDR3 is TGTGCCAGCAGCCTAGCCTGGGTAGAGGGGTTCACCGGGGAGCTGTTTTTT.

The chain is built from TRBV30 and TRBJ2-1, with D uncertain. Germline V gives CDR1 GTSNPN, CDR2 SVGIG (reference sequence). This CDR3 is 12 amino acids long. The V end lost 2 bases, the J end lost 9 bases, and 11 bases lay between the germline ends. The CDR3 DNA follows: TGTGCCTGGAGTAAGAGTATAGGTGAGCAGTTCTTC. Translation: CAWSKSIGEQFF.

This chain uses TRBV4-2 with TRBJ2-7; possibly TRBD2 for D (5 bases). The ends were cut back, 0 bases at V and 5 bases at J, with 14 bases in the middle. CDR1 is LGHNA and CDR2 is YNFKEQ in the germline V gene. This CDR3 region has 15 residues. Written as DNA, the CDR3 is TGTGCCAGCAGCCAAGATGTCGCACTAGAAAACGAGCAGTACTTC. Amino acid sequence: CASSQDVALENEQYF.

This sequence joins TRBV6-1 and TRBJ1-5; 7 bases line up with TRBD1. The CDR3 covers 15 residues. The V and J ends lost 6 bases and 3 bases, in that order; junction bases with no gene match: 8. Germline V gives CDR1 MNHNS, CDR2 SASEGT. The CDR3 sequence: CASRQSQGNNQPQHF. CDR3 nucleotides: TGTGCCAGCAGACAATCACAGGGGAACAATCAGCCCCAGCATTTT.

This chain uses TRBV5-8 with TRBJ2-1; D unresolved. Germline V gene sequence: CDR1 SGHTS, CDR2 YDEGEE. This CDR3 contains 15 residues. Trimming cost V 3 bases and J 2 bases, with 12 bases left between them. In nucleotides, the CDR3 is TGTGCCAGCAGCTCCGCCCTGGAAACCTACAATGAGCAGTTCTTC. This sequence encodes CASSSALETYNEQFF.

CDR3 nucleotides: TGCGCCAGCAGCTTGGCCGGGCTCACTGAAGCTTTCTTT. It is translated as CASSLAGLTEAFF. V usage is TRBV5-1 and J usage is TRBJ1-1; D gene ambiguous. Trimming took 0 bases from V and 4 from J, leaving 7 bases between them. The CDR3 spans 13 residues. Germline CDR1 SGHRS, CDR2 YFSETQ.

The chain couples TRBV6-5 to TRBJ2-3; a weak D match, TRBD2 (6 bases). This CDR3 is 14 amino acids long. Trimming took 5 bases from V and 6 from J, leaving 15 bases between them. Germline loops: CDR1 MNHEY, CDR2 SVGAGI. CDR3 nucleotide sequence: TGTGCCAGCAGTGCCGGTGGCGGGGCTGATACGCAGTATTTT. Its translation is CASSAGGGADTQYF.

The chain joins TRBV7-6 to TRBJ1-2; 10 bases agree with TRBD1. V shed 4 bases, J shed 5 bases, and the junction held 1 base outside the gene matches. CDR3 length equals 13 residues. CDR1 is SGHVS and CDR2 is FNYEAQ in the germline V gene. CDR3 residues: CASSWGQGYGYTF. CDR3 DNA: TGTGCCAGCAGCTGGGGACAGGGGTATGGCTACACCTTC.

The J gene is TRBJ2-5, the V gene TRBV7-6; either TRBD1 or TRBD2 may supply D (5 bases each). The germline V and J ends were trimmed by 4 bases and 4 bases, with 19 bases remaining between them. The CDR3 has 16 amino acids. Per germline, CDR1 SGHVS and CDR2 FNYEAQ. In DNA form, the CDR3 reads TGTGCCAGCAGCTCGGGTGGAGGACTTAGGGGAGAGACCCAGTACTTC. This sequence encodes CASSSGGGLRGETQYF.

This clone was observed a handful of times. V usage is TRBV19 and J usage is TRBJ1-1; a possible D gene is TRBD1 (5 bases). This CDR3 spans 13 amino acids. Trimming shortened V by 7 bases and J by 11 bases, and 20 bases separated the two germline ends. Germline assignment: CDR1 LNHDA and CDR2 SQIVND (reference sequence). The CDR3, as DNA: TGTGCCAGTACCCAGGGATCCGGCGGGCTCGCTTTCTTT. It is translated as CASTQGSGGLAFF.

V usage is TRBV2 and J usage is TRBJ1-1; D remains ambiguous. The CDR3 sequence is 10 residues long. V lost 0 bases, J lost 10 bases, and 3 bases lay in between. The germline V gene encodes CDR1 SNHLY and CDR2 FYNNEI. The CDR3 coding sequence is TGTGCCAGCAGTGAAGCGAGAGCTTTCTTT. Its translation is CASSEARAFF.